This is a list of T cell receptor beta chains from one sample in a study of cytomegalovirus exposure and HLA in healthy donors. Sequenced by immunoSEQ multiplex PCR; TCRdb stores in-frame clones only, minus some. The sample includes about 120,000 clones, 79% of them seen just once. Sample: PBMCs. The source is a man younger than 35 in good health and CMV-seronegative. CDR3s include the opening cysteine and the closing phenylalanine or tryptophan. Fields, in order: clone size, V gene, D gene, J gene, CDR3 protein, CDR3 DNA. A D gene is named only where the DNA matches it firmly. Not every row has a clone size; where given, it reads once, few, many or a size class.

>few|TRBV15|TRBD2|TRBJ2-3
CATSRDLGDSGATDTQYF
TGTGCCACCAGCAGAGATTTAGGGGATAGCGGGGCCACAGATACGCAGTATTTT
>-|TRBV6-6|TRBD2|TRBJ2-1
CASIKLAGDNEQFF
TGTGCCAGCATCAAACTAGCGGGAGATAATGAGCAGTTCTTC
>-|TRBV29-1|TRBD1|TRBJ1-4
CSVVGQGNEKLFF
TGCAGCGTTGTGGGACAGGGAAATGAAAAACTGTTTTTT
>-|TRBV6-5|-|TRBJ2-5
CASNDGGAQYF
TGTGCCAGCAACGATGGAGGGGCTCAGTACTTC
>-|TRBV9|TRBD2|TRBJ2-1
CASSVGTSGSLSYNEQFF
TGTGCCAGCAGCGTCGGGACTAGCGGGAGTCTCTCCTACAATGAGCAGTTCTTC
>-|TRBV7-9|-|TRBJ1-5
CASSPSTNGPQHF
TGTGCCAGCAGCCCCTCTACGAACGGGCCCCAGCATTTT
>once|TRBV9|TRBD2|TRBJ2-1
CASSALGGLAGYNEQFF
TGTGCCAGCAGCGCCCTAGGGGGACTAGCGGGCTACAATGAGCAGTTCTTC
>-|TRBV6-6|-|TRBJ1-1
CASLPRLNTEAFF
TGTGCCAGCCTCCCTCGTTTGAACACTGAAGCTTTCTTT
>-|TRBV5-1|TRBD1|TRBJ2-1
CASSLALSGTGYQFF
TGCGCCAGCAGCTTGGCGTTATCCGGGACAGGGTACCAGTTCTTC
>-|TRBV7-9|TRBD1|TRBJ1-1
CASRGQGVELAFF
TGTGCCAGCAGGGGGCAGGGGGTGGAGTTGGCTTTCTTT
>-|TRBV10-2|-|TRBJ2-6
CASSATGFGIASGANVLTF
TGCGCCAGCAGCGCTACAGGGTTTGGTATCGCCTCTGGGGCCAACGTCCTGACTTTC
>-|TRBV2|TRBD2|TRBJ2-7
CASSSQLAVAYEQYF
TGTGCCAGCAGCTCGCAACTAGCGGTGGCCTACGAGCAGTACTTC
>-|TRBV7-9|TRBD2|TRBJ2-5
CASSLATRLAGEMETQYF
TGTGCCAGCAGCTTAGCGACACGACTAGCGGGAGAGATGGAGACCCAGTACTTC
>-|TRBV14|TRBD2|TRBJ2-1
CASSSRTRSRNNEQFF
TGTGCCAGCAGCTCCCGGACTAGGAGTCGGAACAATGAGCAGTTCTTC
>-|TRBV28|TRBD2|TRBJ2-1
CASIAGGPDEQFF
TGTGCCAGCATAGCGGGAGGGCCGGATGAGCAGTTCTTC
>-|TRBV15|TRBD1|TRBJ2-3
CATSSIGTGLMDTQYF
TGTGCCACCAGCAGCATCGGGACAGGGTTGATGGATACGCAGTATTTT